These T cell receptor beta chains were read from a single sample in a study of cytomegalovirus exposure and HLA in healthy donors. TCRdb's copy holds only in-frame clones and misses some; the assay was immunoSEQ multiplex PCR. The sample shows around 150,000 clones, 83% of them seen only once. Sequenced input: PBMCs. These TCRs come from a man aged 50 to 59 in good health and CMV-seropositive. The CDR3 runs from the conserved cysteine through the conserved F or W. Fields, in order: J gene, V gene, D gene, clone size, CDR3 length, CDR3 protein, CDR3 DNA. A D gene is named only where the DNA matches it firmly. Size values are once, few and many counts, or a class for expanded clones, and some rows have none.

>TRBJ1-5|TRBV28|.|.|12
CASRQGFQPQHF
TGTGCCAGCAGGCAGGGATTTCAGCCCCAGCATTTT
>TRBJ1-2|TRBV6-1|.|.|13
CASSEGGRDGYTF
TGTGCCAGCAGTGAAGGGGGGCGCGATGGCTACACCTTC
>TRBJ2-1|TRBV7-6|TRBD1|.|16
CASSASDRVTYNEQFF
TGTGCCAGCAGCGCCTCGGACAGGGTAACCTACAATGAGCAGTTCTTC
>TRBJ2-3|TRBV27|TRBD2|.|16
CASSWGLAGSTDTQYF
TGTGCCAGCAGTTGGGGACTAGCGGGATCCACAGATACGCAGTATTTT
>TRBJ1-1|TRBV10-1|.|.|9
CATHLRGFF
TGCGCCACCCACCTCCGCGGTTTCTTT
>TRBJ2-2|TRBV30|TRBD2|.|14
CAWTRGEAVGELFF
TGTGCCTGGACCCGGGGGGAGGCGGTCGGGGAGCTGTTTTTT
>TRBJ2-3|TRBV7-2|TRBD2|.|16
CASSSPAGGPTDTQYF
TGTGCCAGCAGCTCCCCAGCGGGGGGGCCGACAGATACGCAGTATTTT
>TRBJ1-2|TRBV7-6|TRBD1|.|18
CASSDVPGQGTSNYGYTF
TGTGCCAGCAGCGATGTCCCGGGACAGGGAACGTCTAACTATGGCTACACCTTC
>TRBJ2-7|TRBV2|.|.|15
CASRKEGGDSYEQYF
TGTGCCAGCAGAAAGGAGGGAGGTGATTCCTACGAGCAGTACTTC
>TRBJ2-1|TRBV9|TRBD2|.|15
CASSPTSEKEGEQFF
TGTGCCAGCAGCCCAACTAGCGAGAAGGAGGGGGAGCAGTTCTTC
>TRBJ2-5|TRBV27|.|.|16
CASSSPAAGGLETQYF
TGTGCCAGCAGTTCACCGGCGGCGGGCGGGCTAGAGACCCAGTACTTC
>TRBJ2-5|TRBV7-8|.|.|14
CASRRTEYQETQYF
TGTGCCAGCAGACGGACAGAGTACCAAGAGACCCAGTACTTC
>TRBJ1-2|TRBV15|TRBD1|.|13
CATSYRDRGTIAF
TGTGCCACCAGCTACCGGGACAGGGGCACTATAGCCTTC
>TRBJ2-7|TRBV5-1|TRBD2|.|16
CASSLVGLAGSYEQYF
TGCGCCAGCAGCTTGGTTGGGCTAGCGGGCTCCTACGAGCAGTACTTC
>TRBJ2-2|TRBV6-6|TRBD1|.|15
CASVPGTGATGELFF
TGTGCCAGCGTTCCCGGGACAGGGGCCACCGGGGAGCTGTTTTTT
>TRBJ2-3|TRBV28|TRBD2|.|15
CASSLPSGSTDTQYF
TGTGCCAGCAGTTTACCTAGCGGGAGCACAGATACGCAGTATTTT
>TRBJ1-4|TRBV7-2|.|.|16
CARSEGRGATNEKLFF
TGTGCCAGGAGTGAGGGGAGGGGTGCAACTAATGAAAAACTGTTTTTT
>TRBJ2-2|TRBV2|.|.|13
CASSESYTGELFF
TGTGCCAGCAGTGAAAGCTACACCGGGGAGCTGTTTTTT
>TRBJ1-1|TRBV7-2|.|.|15
CASSLRVDTGTEAFF
TGTGCCAGCAGCTTAAGGGTCGACACGGGGACTGAAGCTTTCTTT
>TRBJ1-4|TRBV6-6|.|few|16
CASSYSRGSTNEKLFF
TGTGCCAGCAGTTACTCGCGGGGTTCAACTAATGAAAAACTGTTTTTT
>TRBJ1-2|TRBV23-1|.|.|14
CASSQGSESYGYTF
TGCGCCAGCAGTCAGGGGAGTGAATCCTATGGCTACACCTTC
>TRBJ2-1|TRBV5-4|.|.|15
CASSPRRGGLNEQFF
TGTGCCAGCAGCCCGCGTAGGGGTGGGTTGAATGAGCAGTTCTTC
>TRBJ1-5|TRBV2|.|.|15
CASSGPAGSHQPQHF
TGTGCCAGCAGTGGGCCCGCAGGGTCCCATCAGCCCCAGCATTTT
>TRBJ1-6|TRBV27|.|.|19
CASSLFGGQAGSYNSPLHF
TGTGCCAGCAGTTTATTCGGGGGGCAGGCGGGCTCCTATAATTCACCCCTCCACTTT
>TRBJ2-7|TRBV4-2|TRBD2|.|17
CASSQEIAGGLSYEQYF
TGTGCCAGCAGCCAAGAAATAGCGGGGGGGCTGAGCTACGAGCAGTACTTC
>TRBJ1-1|TRBV21-1|.|.|11
CASSTRQGLFF
TGTGCCAGCAGCACGAGACAGGGCCTTTTCTTT
>TRBJ2-6|TRBV6-6|.|.|15
CATGIESAGANVLTF
TGTGCCACGGGGATTGAGTCGGCTGGGGCCAACGTCCTGACTTTC
>TRBJ2-7|TRBV5-6|.|.|12
CASRSQGFEQYF
TGTGCCAGCAGATCACAGGGTTTCGAGCAGTACTTC
>TRBJ2-5|TRBV28|.|few|13
CASSFKKPWTQYF
TGTGCCAGCAGTTTTAAAAAGCCCTGGACCCAGTACTTC
>TRBJ1-1|TRBV7-8|TRBD1|.|14
CASSLVGGTYEAFF
TGTGCCAGCAGCTTAGTAGGGGGCACTTATGAAGCTTTCTTT
>TRBJ1-4|TRBV4-1|.|.|16
CASSKPGSRPGEKLFF
TGCGCCAGCAGCAAGCCGGGGTCTAGACCGGGTGAAAAACTGTTTTTT
>TRBJ2-7|TRBV5-1|TRBD1|.|14
CASSSGQGTYEQYF
TGCGCCAGCAGCTCCGGACAGGGGACCTACGAGCAGTACTTC
>TRBJ1-6|TRBV5-5|TRBD1|.|15
CASRVGDRPNSPLHF
TGTGCCAGCAGGGTGGGGGACAGACCCAATTCACCCCTCCACTTT
>TRBJ1-3|TRBV28|.|few|20
CASIRGRGYFSLAPGNTIYF
TGTGCCAGCATCCGAGGACGAGGGTATTTTTCTCTAGCCCCCGGAAACACCATATATTTT
>TRBJ2-5|TRBV2|.|.|14
CASNSQGYQETQYF
TGTGCCAGCAATTCACAGGGTTACCAAGAGACCCAGTACTTC
>TRBJ2-7|TRBV5-1|.|.|13
CASSQGHGYEQYF
TGCGCCAGCAGCCAGGGACATGGCTACGAGCAGTACTTC
>TRBJ2-7|TRBV10-3|.|.|14
CAIRETGISYEQYF
TGTGCCATCAGAGAGACAGGAATATCCTACGAGCAGTACTTC